A selection of T cell receptor beta chains follows, all from one sample in a study of cytomegalovirus exposure and HLA in healthy donors. Method: immunoSEQ multiplex PCR; TCRdb's copy keeps in-frame clones and lacks some. The table includes over 150,000 clones, about 85% detected once. The sequenced sample consisted of PBMCs. The receptor set was obtained from a man between 25 and 39 years old in good health and CMV-seropositive. Both conserved end residues are part of each CDR3. The D gene is left open where the match is weak. Some rows have no size entry. The others give once, few or many, or a class for an expanded clone.

TRBD1 - TRBJ1-2 TRBV7-9 TGTGCCAGCAGCCTGGACAGGGTCTATGGCTACACCTTC CASSLDRVYGYTF
- - TRBJ1-2 TRBV10-3 TGTGCCATCAGCGGGGGTCCCACTAACTATGGCTACACCTTC CAISGGPTNYGYTF
- once TRBJ2-7 TRBV12-5 TGTGCTAGTGGCCCGGGAGACTACGAGCAGTACTTC CASGPGDYEQYF
TRBD2 - TRBJ2-7 TRBV5-6 TGTGCCAGCAGCGCATTCTCCGGGACTAGCTCCTACGAGCAGTACTTC CASSAFSGTSSYEQYF
- - TRBJ2-3 TRBV6-5 TGTGCCAGCAGTTACGAGCGGCCGCCTGTGGATACGCAGTATTTT CASSYERPPVDTQYF
TRBD2 - TRBJ2-2 TRBV7-3 TGTGCCAGCAGCCCCACAGCGGGAGTTTTGACCGGGGAGCTGTTTTTT CASSPTAGVLTGELFF
TRBD1 - TRBJ1-1 TRBV7-2 TGTGCCAGCAGCTTAAACAGGGGAAGGGGGACTGAAGCTTTCTTT CASSLNRGRGTEAFF
- - TRBJ2-1 TRBV7-9 TGTGCCAGCAGCTTAGCAGGGGCCTCCTACAATGAGCAGTTCTTC CASSLAGASYNEQFF
TRBD2 few TRBJ2-1 TRBV5-6 TGTGCCAGTATAGTACTAGCGGGAGGATGGAATGAGCAGTTCTTC CASIVLAGGWNEQFF
TRBD2 - TRBJ2-1 TRBV4-1 TGCGCCAGCAGCCAAGCCAGGACTAGCGGGATAGGGCGGGGCAATGAGCAGTTCTTC CASSQARTSGIGRGNEQFF
- - TRBJ2-5 TRBV7-9 TGTGCCAGCAGCTTACATGGGGGGGAGACCCAGTACTTC CASSLHGGETQYF
TRBD1 - TRBJ2-5 TRBV5-4 TGTGCCAGCAGCACCCGACAGGGGCACGGTCAAGAGACCCAGTACTTC CASSTRQGHGQETQYF
- - TRBJ2-5 TRBV6-4 TGTGCCAGCAGTAGGAGTGCCCAAGAGACCCAGTACTTC CASSRSAQETQYF
TRBD2 - TRBJ2-3 TRBV7-9 TGTGCCAGCAGCTTGGCGGGAGGTACAGATACGCAGTATTTT CASSLAGGTDTQYF
TRBD2 - TRBJ2-6 TRBV6-5 TGTGCCAGCAGCCGGGGGGGCGGCGGGGCCAACGTCCTGACTTTC CASSRGGGGANVLTF
- once TRBJ2-5 TRBV29-1 TGCAGCGTGAGTCAAGCGGGAGAGACCCAGTACTTC CSVSQAGETQYF